The sequence of this T cell receptor (beta chain) was determined in a study of PD-L1 blockade in urothelial cancer. Across the study: Analysis of blood occurred 3 weeks (second dose) and 6 weeks after treatment start. The study's findings and limits: Tumor-associated TCR clones expanded more in blood at 3 weeks in patients with durable benefit.

The data were produced by immunoSEQ multiplex PCR, yet TCRdb's version contains in-frame clones alone and is incomplete. The sample lists approximately 67,000 clones; 86% were seen once. A remark on this clone: Its specificity is not known.

The length of the CDR3 is 13 residues. V shed 7 bases and J shed 1 base, with 10 bases lying between them. Germline CDR1 MDHEN, CDR2 SYDVKM. Time point: pretreatment peripheral blood. Here the sequenced sample was PBMCs, taken around atezolizumab (anti-PD-L1) treatment. V usage is TRBV28 and J usage is TRBJ1-2, with D unresolved. The receptor was isolated from a man in his fifties or sixties with urothelial cancer. The CDR3 DNA is TGTGCCAGCACCTCGGACTATAACTATGGCTACACCTTC. It specifies CASTSDYNYGYTF.